Listed below are T cell receptor beta chains from one sample, sequenced in a study of human T cells and chemical hapten exposure. TCRdb reprocessed the RACE reads via MiXCR and lists one record per CDR3 protein. The data hold 65,000 to 95,000 distinct CDR3 sequences, with around 6.7% observed a single time. This specimen consisted of whole blood, obtained in connection with sensitization to the hapten diphenylcyclopropenone (DPC). These receptors were collected from a woman in her twenties or thirties with alopecia areata. Some clones in this sample may be carry-over from other donors' samples. Both conserved end residues are part of each CDR3. D genes are given only for firm matches. Clone size is shown for a subset of rows, as once, few, many or a class of expanded clone.

j_gene | abundance | v_gene | d_gene | CDR3aa | CDR3nt
TRBJ2-3 | few | TRBV7-8 | TRBD1 | CASSLTDRGTDTQYF | TGTGCCAGCAGCTTAACGGACAGGGGGACAGATACGCAGTATTTT
TRBJ1-2 | many | TRBV18 | TRBD1 | CASSPLSGTDGYTF | TGTGCCAGCTCACCCCTTTCCGGGACAGATGGCTACACCTTC
TRBJ1-3 | - | TRBV7-2 | - | CASKGGGSGNTIYF | TGTGCCAGCAAGGGCGGGGGTTCTGGAAACACCATATATTTT
TRBJ2-3 | many | TRBV11-3 | - | CASSLRGYGDTQYF | TGTGCCAGCAGCCTCCGGGGGTACGGAGATACGCAGTATTTT
TRBJ1-3 | few | TRBV30 | - | CAGKKIEGNTIYF | TGTGCCGGAAAGAAAATAGAGGGAAACACCATATATTTT
TRBJ1-2 | few | TRBV7-6 | TRBD1 | CASSVAAGQGARNGYTF | TGTGCCAGCAGCGTCGCAGCGGGGCAGGGGGCAAGGAATGGCTACACCTTC
TRBJ1-5 | - | TRBV6-6 | TRBD1 | CASSYSRTGNQPQHF | TGTGCCAGCAGTTACTCGCGGACAGGGAATCAGCCCCAGCATTTT
TRBJ1-3 | - | TRBV14 | - | CASSQVPGDSPGNTIYF | TGTGCCAGCAGCCAAGTCCCAGGGGATTCGCCTGGAAACACCATATATTTT
TRBJ2-5 | - | TRBV5-1 | - | CASSLLPQETQYF | TGCGCCAGCAGCCTTCTACCGCAAGAGACCCAGTACTTC
TRBJ2-4 | many | TRBV7-2 | TRBD2 | CASSTGTSGALAKNIQYF | TGTGCCAGCAGCACCGGGACTAGCGGGGCGCTAGCCAAAAACATTCAGTACTTC